Sequencing of this T cell receptor (beta chain) was carried out in a study of control samples from healthy donors and cancer patients. This CDR3 region has 15 residues. Germline V gene sequence: CDR1 SGHNT, CDR2 YYREEE (reference sequence). V lost 4 bases and J 0 bases, leaving 11 bases between the germline ends. The data were produced by immunoSEQ multiplex PCR, yet TCRdb's version contains in-frame clones alone and is incomplete. The sample includes 110,000 to 150,000 clones, about nine tenths seen only once; the top ten take around 4.6%. Sequenced input: blood. The sequence was obtained from a young man in good health. The rearrangement uses TRBV5-4 and TRBJ1-3; D is perhaps TRBD1 (5 bases). CDR3 in amino acids: CASSGGTASGNTIYF. The CDR3 nucleotides are TGTGCCAGCAGCGGCGGGACTGCCTCTGGAAACACCATATATTTT.